The 2 T cell receptor beta chains reported below all come from one sample, sequenced in a study of cytotoxic CD8 clonotypes in ibrutinib-treated CLL. Profiling relied on immunoSEQ multiplex PCR, and the TCRdb table lists in-frame clones only, not all of them. This sample has 20,000 to 25,000 clones, with roughly 70% found just once. The material was PBMCs, obtained before ibrutinib treatment. Receptors originate from a human donor with chronic lymphocytic leukemia.

J is TRBJ2-3 and V is TRBV4-1; D unclear. The CDR3 sequence is 14 residues long. V lost 2 bases and J 2 bases, leaving 8 bases between the germline ends. Germline CDR1 and CDR2: MGHRA and YSYEKL. The CDR3: CASSQYADTDTQYF. In DNA, the CDR3 is TGCGCCAGCAGCCAATATGCTGACACAGATACGCAGTATTTT.

J is TRBJ1-3 and V is TRBV18, with D maybe TRBD1 (6 bases). Germline values: CDR1 KGHSH, CDR2 LQKENI. The CDR3 has 16 amino acids. The ends were cut back, 5 bases at V and 0 bases at J, with 14 bases in the middle. The CDR3 DNA is TGTGCCAGCTCATCCGCGACAGGCAGCTCTGGAAACACCATATATTTT. It encodes CASSSATGSSGNTIYF.